These T cell receptor beta chains were read from a single sample in a study of CD8+CD57+ T cells in acquired aplastic anemia. In TCRdb, the reads were re-called with MiXCR into one record per CDR3 protein. This sample has around 210,000 distinct CDR3 sequences, with about 60% found just once. Material for sequencing was sorted CD4+, CD8+, or CD8+CD57+ T cells (not recorded which) from PBMCs. These receptors originate from a human donor with aplastic anemia. Each CDR3 is given with its conserved first and last residue. The D gene is left open where the match is weak. Only part of the rows carry a size: once, few, many, or a class if the clone is expanded.

V gene	J gene	clone size	CDR3 length	D gene	CDR3 DNA	CDR3 protein
TRBV28	TRBJ2-5	.	14	TRBD1	TGTGCCAGCATGGGGGACAGGGAGTTAGAGACCCAGTACTTC	CASMGDRELETQYF
TRBV5-1	TRBJ1-2	many	15	.	TGCGCCAGCAGCTTGGGTTCATACCGTAACTATGGCTACACCTTC	CASSLGSYRNYGYTF
TRBV19	TRBJ2-7	.	14	TRBD2	TGTGCCAGTAGACCAGCGGGAGGGCCTAGCGAGCAGTACTTC	CASRPAGGPSEQYF
TRBV6-5	TRBJ1-1	once	11	.	TGTGCCAGCAAATCAGGGGTTGAAGCTTTCTTT	CASKSGVEAFF
TRBV7-3	TRBJ2-1	.	15	TRBD2	TGTGCCAGCAGCTTTCTTAGCGGGGGGCGCAATGAGCAGTTCTTC	CASSFLSGGRNEQFF
TRBV6-6	TRBJ2-7	.	12	.	TGTGCCAGCAGGATTGTCCCCTACGAGCAGTACTTC	CASRIVPYEQYF
TRBV7-2	TRBJ2-3	many	14	TRBD2	TGTGCCAGCAGCTTAGTACCGGGAGGAGATACGCAGTATTTT	CASSLVPGGDTQYF
TRBV11-3	TRBJ1-1	.	13	.	TGTGCCAGCAGCTTAGACGGAGACCATGAAGCTTTCTTT	CASSLDGDHEAFF
TRBV7-3	TRBJ2-7	.	13	.	TGTGCCAGCAGCTGGGGGCAGTCCTACGAGCAGTACTTC	CASSWGQSYEQYF
TRBV2	TRBJ2-5	many	13	TRBD2	TGTGCCAGCAGTGGTTCGGGGGGGGAGACCCAGTACTTC	CASSGSGGETQYF
TRBV29-1	TRBJ1-4	few	13	.	TGCAGCGTACCGGGACCTCTTGGGGAAAAACTGTTTTTT	CSVPGPLGEKLFF
TRBV5-1	TRBJ1-1	.	15	.	TGCGCCAGCAGTTGGTGGAGAGAAAAGAACACTGAAGCTTTCTTT	CASSWWREKNTEAFF
TRBV5-1	TRBJ1-2	once	13	.	TGTGCCAGCAGCTTGGACGAGGGTATGGGCTACACCTTC	CASSLDEGMGYTF
TRBV29-1	TRBJ1-2	.	13	.	TGCAGCGCTGTTGGGGGGCCAAACTATGGCTACACCTTC	CSAVGGPNYGYTF
TRBV20-1	TRBJ2-1	few	12	TRBD2	TGCAGTGCTGGGGACTACGCCAATGAGCAGTTCTTC	CSAGDYANEQFF
TRBV5-4	TRBJ2-7	.	14	TRBD2	TGTGCCAGCAGCCCGGAGGGGAGGGCCTACGAGCAGTACTTC	CASSPEGRAYEQYF
TRBV10-3	TRBJ1-6	few	17	.	TGTGCCATCAGTGAGTCGAGTGATAGTCTCTATTCCTCACCCCTCCACTTT	CAISESSDSLYSSPLHF
TRBV7-8	TRBJ2-7	once	13	TRBD1	TGTGCCAGCAGCTTAGAAGGACAGGGACCCTCAGCCTTC	CASSLEGQGPSAF
TRBV12-3/TRBV12-4	TRBJ2-2	.	15	.	TGTGCCAGCAGCCAAGGGGACATTCACACCGGGGAGCTGTTTTTT	CASSQGDIHTGELFF
TRBV24-1	TRBJ2-7	.	13	TRBD1	TGTGCCACCAGTGAGCCGACAGGGCGCGAGCAGTACTTC	CATSEPTGREQYF
TRBV10-3	TRBJ1-1	.	15	.	TGTGCCATGAGAGACTACCGAGGGGAGTCCACTGAAGCTTTCTTT	CAMRDYRGESTEAFF
TRBV2	TRBJ2-5	.	15	TRBD1	TGTGCCAGTCATACAGGGGTCCCCTTCCAAGAGACCCAGTACTTC	CASHTGVPFQETQYF
TRBV10-1	TRBJ1-5	many	14	TRBD1	TGCGCCAGCAAATACGGGACAGACAATCAGCCCCAGCATTTT	CASKYGTDNQPQHF
TRBV14	TRBJ1-2	.	15	TRBD1	TGTGCCAGCAGCCAAGATGGGACAGATCGTTATGGCTACACCTTC	CASSQDGTDRYGYTF
TRBV7-6	TRBJ2-3	once	15	TRBD2	TGTGCCAGCAGCGCCTCTAGCGGGAGCGGAGATACGCAGTATTTT	CASSASSGSGDTQYF
TRBV25-1	TRBJ1-1	few	15	.	TGTGCCAGCAGTAGGGATAACACAGGGAACACTGAAGCTTTCTTT	CASSRDNTGNTEAFF
TRBV19	TRBJ2-5	.	16	TRBD1	TGTGCCAGTAGTATCGTACCGGGACAGGGGAAAGAGACCCAGCACTTC	CASSIVPGQGKETQHF
TRBV10-3	TRBJ1-2	few	14	TRBD1	TGTGCCATCAGTGCAGCGCGGGACAGGCGAGGCTACACCTTC	CAISAARDRRGYTF
TRBV7-2	TRBJ2-5	.	16	.	TGTGCCAGCAGCTGGCTAGGACAGACCGTCCAAGAGACCCAGTACTTC	CASSWLGQTVQETQYF
TRBV7-9	TRBJ2-2	.	16	.	TGTACCAGCAGCTTTTCGGCAACAGGGAACACCGGGGAGCTGTTTTTT	CTSSFSATGNTGELFF
TRBV25-1	TRBJ1-2	.	11	.	TGTGCCAGCAGTGAATTGGGTGGCTACACCTTC	CASSELGGYTF
TRBV25-1	TRBJ1-2	.	13	.	TGTGCCAGCTGGGGGGGGCGAGGCTATGGCTACACCTTC	CASWGGRGYGYTF
TRBV7-8	TRBJ2-7	.	14	.	TGTGCCAGCAGCCCCGGAGGTGGCGCGAAGGGTCAGTACTTC	CASSPGGGAKGQYF
TRBV5-1	TRBJ2-6	once	17	.	TGCGCCAGCAGCCGGGACGGATCGGGCTCTGGGGCCAACGTCCTGACTTTC	CASSRDGSGSGANVLTF
TRBV6-1	TRBJ2-1	few	16	TRBD1	TGTGCCAGCAGTGGTTGGGACAGCAAACACTGCAATGAGCAGTTCTTC	CASSGWDSKHCNEQFF
TRBV7-6	TRBJ2-7	.	14	.	TGTGCCAGCAGCTTAGTAGAAGAGGGCCACGAGCACTACTTC	CASSLVEEGHEHYF
TRBV15	TRBJ2-5	once	14	.	TGTGCCACCAGCCAGCTCAGGGGCCGGGAGACCCAGTACTTC	CATSQLRGRETQYF
TRBV7-9	TRBJ2-2	few	15	.	TGTGCCAGCAGCGTCCGGGACATAAGGGCCGGGGAGCTGTTTTTT	CASSVRDIRAGELFF
TRBV6-6	TRBJ2-6	.	18	.	TGTGCCAGCAGTCAATATCCACCCCCTCACTCTGGGGCCAACGTCCTGACTTTC	CASSQYPPPHSGANVLTF
TRBV7-9	TRBJ2-3	.	12	.	TGTGCCAGCTTCCGGGGCACAGATACGCAGTATTTT	CASFRGTDTQYF
TRBV7-9	TRBJ1-3	.	13	.	TGTGCCAGCCTCTTGAGCTCTGGAAACACCATATATTTT	CASLLSSGNTIYF